This T cell receptor (beta chain) came from a study of cytomegalovirus exposure and HLA in healthy donors listed by TCRdb under 2017. Turning to the overall study: According to an earlier analysis of several hundred of the donors, about 179 million T cells yielded roughly 100 million unique TCR beta sequences and around 300 Gb of sequence data. Roughly 300 gigabases of sequencing data and roughly 81 million unique TCR sequences made up an early release that covered some 640 HLA-typed donors. Of the roughly 390 genotyped donors, approximately 82% fell in the genetic ancestry cluster associated with self-reported Caucasian donors. The study aimed to test whether signatures of past pathogen exposure could be identified by cataloging public T cell receptors. The study profiled the T cell repertoires of hundreds of subjects by immunosequencing and related them to cytomegalovirus serostatus. Besides the first cohort of 500 to 700 subjects, a separate validation cohort made up of roughly 130 different subjects was used. High-throughput TCR immunosequencing, statistical association of individual TCRs with disease status, and machine learning were combined to predict cytomegalovirus infection status. In a later analysis, previously published TCR beta repertoires from 550 to 750 donors were re-analyzed and high-resolution HLA genotyping was added so that TCR occurrence patterns could be studied. In the later analysis, no new phenotypic data were used to find candidate immune exposures; instead, reliance was placed on TCR beta sequences and their occurrence across donors. An earlier analysis of 587 of the donors used high-throughput TCR beta sequencing to judge whether each TCR beta V gene segment behaved as functional or pseudogenic. Alongside the repertoire data, information on donor age, sex, ethnicity and CMV serostatus was compiled. Genome-wide SNP genotypes for about 60% of the roughly 700 donors were used in a later genetic analysis, which treated that subset as a discovery cohort. Every repertoire in the discovery cohort had been generated on one and the same sequencing platform. HLA typing included class I and class II loci at four-digit resolution. Typing coverage varied by locus: about 629-630 donors for A, B, C, DRB1 and DQB1; approximately 500 for DQA1; about 590 for DPA1; around 450 for DPB1. Roughly 5 DR-DQ haplotypes were handled as single units for association and clustering because linkage in the cohort was strong. Among about 360 genotyped donors of the cohort, an average of around 240,000 unique TCR beta nucleotide sequences were sequenced per donor, approximately 20% of them non-productive.

The library came from the immunoSEQ multiplex PCR assay. A mixture of 60 forward primers for TCR Vbeta segments and 13 reverse primers for TCR Jbeta segments was used in the multiplex PCR. Amplification of the CDR3 region of rearranged TCR beta genes was performed with a multiplex PCR assay on genomic DNA. The Illumina HiSeq System was used to sequence the amplified TCR beta libraries as 87-base-pair reads. Turning to the authors' computational methods: Across the 700 or so repertoires, a later analysis counted 80 million or so unique TCR beta chains, 8.5 million to 12 million of which were shared by at least two donors. To remove PCR and sequencing errors, raw reads were error-corrected and collapsed into unique sequences using a nearest-neighbor algorithm that merged closely related sequences. V, D and J gene segments were assigned by aligning CDR3 sequences to IMGT reference sequences. For a sequence to be retained, a match of at least six nucleotides was required to both a V gene segment and a J gene segment. A rearrangement was called productive if the CDR3 had no stop codons and remained in frame with V and J, and every other rearrangement was called non-productive. Following IMGT convention, CDR3 was defined as the stretch from the second conserved V-encoded cysteine up to the conserved J-encoded phenylalanine. In an earlier analysis of some 550 of the donors, sequences lacking an unambiguous match to a single V gene segment were excluded. An earlier analysis of just under 600 of the donors called V segments functional above 56.7% productive rearrangements and segregating when the between-donor standard deviation exceeded 5%. A statistical classification framework was built to diagnose cytomegalovirus status from the catalog of TCR beta chain sequences. In a later analysis, TCR nucleotide sequences were compared against IMGT/GENE-DB human TR gene sequences so that V and J genes could be assigned. A later analysis assigned CDR3 sequences and most-parsimonious VDJ recombination scenarios with the TCRdist pipeline. In a later analysis, every TCR beta chain was defined by the combination of its CDR3 amino acid sequence and its V-gene family, and reads without a unique V-gene family were dropped. A later analysis removed nearly 600 highly shared, low-generation-probability nucleotide sequences to deal with suspected cross-contamination and a sequencing artifact. In a later analysis, a clonal expansion index for each public chain was calculated from normalized within-repertoire ranks of inferred template counts. In a later analysis, generation probabilities were computed using a VDJ recombination model fitted to out-of-frame rearrangements, and the results were checked against IGoR. A later analysis scored TCR-TCR, TCR-HLA and TCR-CMV co-occurrence with hypergeometric tests, applying a repertoire-size bias correction to TCR pairs. False discovery rates were estimated in a later analysis by permuting HLA or CMV assignments 20 times. In a later analysis, co-occurring TCRs were grouped using DBSCAN, and TCRdist sequence similarity was added for clustering within HLA-allele-positive subsets. Repertoires with fewer than 30,000 or more than 120,000 public chains were left out of co-occurrence clustering, as were about five repertoires with anomalous nucleotide sharing. This is the immuneACCESS table as TCRdb keeps it, with only in-frame sequences that have V and J called. A part of the clones is gone; compared with another copy, unresolved V genes explain less than half, and the rest is unexplained. V, J and clone size are taken as reported in that table, and D and trimming were inferred from the DNA itself. Within this sample are 150,000 or so clones, with 84% of them counted one time only. The ten largest clones represent under 1.1% of the sample.

The cohort was made up of approximately 670 healthy bone marrow donors. Cohort members were all nominally healthy when sampled, although unrecorded immune exposures were likely present. The donor tested CMV seronegative, placing the donor among the 300 to 400 seronegative members of the cohort. A peripheral blood sample was collected from each donor, and TCR beta sequencing was performed on peripheral blood mononuclear cells. Genomic DNA extraction from the blood cell samples was performed with the Qiagen DNeasy Blood Extraction Kit. The paper's findings and limits, for the study overall: Compared with the roughly 720-donor mean, donors in an Asian-associated ancestry cluster had fewer N-insertions in productive TCRs, according to a later genetic analysis. In a later analysis, TCR association rates were found to vary across HLA loci, with the most associated TCRs seen for DRB1 alleles and the fewest for HLA-C alleles. The study gave a list of more than 150 TCR beta chains associated with cytomegalovirus. Assigning TCR associations to individual alleles was difficult when HLA alleles, especially DR and DQ, strongly co-occurred. According to a later analysis, parvovirus B19, influenza, CMV and Epstein-Barr virus appeared linked to several top co-occurrence clusters. Seventeen rarely observed V segments, including chromosome 9 orphons, were excluded from the earlier analysis of several hundred of the donors because counts were too low. Cytomegalovirus status was reported to be diagnosed by the classifier with high specificity and sensitivity in both the original and validation cohorts. CMV serostatus was the only immune exposure information available for the cohort. It was suggested by the authors that the approach could potentially be generalized to other disease states and immunological phenotypes. In vitro tests confirmed that a few of the cytomegalovirus-associated TCR beta chains recognize cytomegalovirus antigens. A cluster of highly shared sequence variants was judged likely to represent a technical artifact of the sequencing pipeline. An earlier analysis of approximately 600 of the donors showed that most TCR beta V segments appeared in productive rearrangements either about 90% or about 30% of the time, which broadly matched IMGT annotations. Presence/absence analyses assumed roughly uniform sequencing depth across donors, an assumption that may not hold. The cohort was sequenced for TCR beta chains only, and without alpha or paired-chain data the features that could be detected were limited. Specific HLA alleles were associated with 15,000 to 20,000 TCR beta sequences at a false discovery rate of 0.05 in a later analysis. A further reported finding was that TCR beta sequences accurately predicted the HLA-A and HLA-B alleles for most subjects in the first cohort. Most TCR sequences were observed very rarely across donors, whereas some public TCRs were present in many individuals. V-gene and J-gene trimming of TCR beta chains was associated with a missense DCLRE1C variant in a later genetic analysis, and the association was replicated in an independent cohort. In a later analysis, HLA-associated TCR beta chains were found to be more clonally expanded and to have lower generation probabilities than equally common non-associated chains. Linkage disequilibrium might explain the correlated functional status among segregating V segments, but an unknown experimental factor could not be excluded. A later analysis found that most CMV-associated TCR beta chains appeared HLA-restricted, with HLA associations seemingly driven largely by CMV exposure. Because HLA typing was unavailable for some donors at each locus, only the typed subset was used in association tests.

With regard to this clone: Its antigen is still unknown. Qualities for individual bases were not recorded, and no much larger clone is one base off.

Sequences were obtained from PBMCs. The sequence was obtained from a man aged 25-40 years in good health and CMV-seronegative.

The bases are TGTGCCAGCAGTTTTCGGAATCAGCCCCAGCATTTT. It encodes CASSFRNQPQHF. Recombination linked TRBV27 to TRBJ1-5; no D gene can be assigned with confidence. Between the V and J ends, shortened by 3 bases and 4 bases respectively, the junction contains 4 bases. The CDR3 contains 12 residues, cysteine and phenylalanine counted. The entry retains the CDR3 DNA only, 36 bases that are in frame from base 1. Taken from the germline V gene (reference sequence), the CDR1 and CDR2 loops are MNHEY and SMNVEV.